This T cell receptor (beta chain) was sequenced in a study of CD8+ T cells in alopecia areata. Study background: Treated patients were given oral tofacitinib, which was dosed at 5 to 10 mg twice daily.

General observations from the study: In lesional scalp, particularly from alopecia totalis/universalis, clonality was higher than in normal scalp. Mouse data revealed clearer TCR sharing than patient data did, a gap possibly tied to HLA.

The CDR3 has 15 amino acids. V gave up 2 bases and J gave up 5 bases; unmatched junction bases: 6. Germline V gene lookup returns CDR1 MNHEY and CDR2 SVGAGI. Treatment meaning: oral pan-JAK inhibitor, 5-10 mg twice daily. Regarding this clone: The antigen remains undetermined.

Reverse transcribed after extraction, RNA yielded cDNA as the sequencing template. Some clones are missing from TCRdb's copy, which holds only in-frame ones; the method was immunoSEQ multiplex PCR. Of 110,000 to 150,000 clones in the sample, roughly 52% were seen once. The chain combines TRBV6-5 with TRBJ1-1; TRBD1 matches at 9 bases. The specimen comprised CD8+ T cells sorted from blood, sampled at week 4, from a patient treated with tofacitinib. The source is a human donor with alopecia areata. CDR3 region: CASSYDGTGSTEAFF. The CDR3 coding sequence is TGTGCCAGCAGTTACGACGGGACAGGGAGTACTGAAGCTTTCTTT.